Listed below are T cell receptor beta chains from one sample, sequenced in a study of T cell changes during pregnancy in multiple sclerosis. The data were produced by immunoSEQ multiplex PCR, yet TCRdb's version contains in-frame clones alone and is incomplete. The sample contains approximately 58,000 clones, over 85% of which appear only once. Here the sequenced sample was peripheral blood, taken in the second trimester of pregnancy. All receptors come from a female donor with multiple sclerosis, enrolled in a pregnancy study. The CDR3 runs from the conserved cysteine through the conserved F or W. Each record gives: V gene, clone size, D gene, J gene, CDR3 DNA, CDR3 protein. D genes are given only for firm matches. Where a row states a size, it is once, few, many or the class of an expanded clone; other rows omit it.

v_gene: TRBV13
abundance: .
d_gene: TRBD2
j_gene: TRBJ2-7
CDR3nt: TGTGCCAGCAGCTTACGCCCGAAAACTAGCGGGAGTAACCCCTACTCCTACGAGCAGTACTTC
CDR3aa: CASSLRPKTSGSNPYSYEQYF

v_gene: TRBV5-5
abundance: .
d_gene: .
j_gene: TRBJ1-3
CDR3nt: TGTGCCAGCAGCTTCACAGGGATCTCTGGAAACACCATATATTTT
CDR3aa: CASSFTGISGNTIYF

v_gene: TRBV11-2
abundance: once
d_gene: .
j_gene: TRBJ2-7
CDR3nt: TGTGCCAGCAGCTTATTAACAGGACCCTACGAGCAGTACTTC
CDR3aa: CASSLLTGPYEQYF

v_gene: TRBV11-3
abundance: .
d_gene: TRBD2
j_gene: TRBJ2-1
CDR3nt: TGTGCCAGCAGCCTCAGATGGACTAGCGGGACAGATGAGCAGTTCTTC
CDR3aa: CASSLRWTSGTDEQFF

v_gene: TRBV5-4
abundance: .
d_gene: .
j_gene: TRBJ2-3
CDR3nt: TGTGCCAGCAGCTTTAAGGGGCCGCGGCAAGATACGCAGTATTTT
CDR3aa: CASSFKGPRQDTQYF

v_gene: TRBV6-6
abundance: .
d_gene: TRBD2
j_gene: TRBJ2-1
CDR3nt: TGTGCCAGCACCCCCGGGACTAGCAAAAATGAGCAGTTCTTC
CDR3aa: CASTPGTSKNEQFF

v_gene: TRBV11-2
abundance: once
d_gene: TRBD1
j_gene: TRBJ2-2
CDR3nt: TGTGCCAGCAGCTTAGGGATGGGACAGGGCACCGGGGAGCTGTTTTTT
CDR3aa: CASSLGMGQGTGELFF

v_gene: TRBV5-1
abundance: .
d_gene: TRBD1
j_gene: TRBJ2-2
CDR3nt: TGCGCCAGCGACCGGGACAGTAACACCGGGGAGCTGTTTTTT
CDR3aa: CASDRDSNTGELFF

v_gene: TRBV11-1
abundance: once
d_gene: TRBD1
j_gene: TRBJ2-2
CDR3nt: TGTGCCAGCAGCCGAACCGGGACAGGCCCCACCGGGGAGCTGTTTTTT
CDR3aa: CASSRTGTGPTGELFF

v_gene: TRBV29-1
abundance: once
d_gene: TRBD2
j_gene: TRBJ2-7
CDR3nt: TGCAGCGTTGGGGGGACTAGCGGGAGCCCCGAGCAGTACTTC
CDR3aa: CSVGGTSGSPEQYF